The sequence of this TCR beta chain was determined in a study of long-term antiretroviral therapy in people with HIV. This CDR3 contains 14 residues. Germline CDR1 SQVTM, CDR2 ANQGSEA. Trimming removed 6 bases from V and 1 base from J, with 14 bases in between. There were no participants with HIV treated outside the United States. Samples were assayed with immunoSEQ v3.0 at survey level. Sequencing used immunoSEQ multiplex PCR; TCRdb keeps in-frame clones, though not all of them. The sample comprises more than 11,000 clones, around four fifths of which are singletons, and about 15% rests with the top ten.

The V and J genes are TRBV29-1 and TRBJ2-3, with D perhaps matching TRBD2 (5 bases). The TCR originated in a woman aged 40 to 50 with HIV. The starting material was unsorted PBMCs, obtained 1.8 years before starting antiretroviral therapy. CDR3 DNA sequence: TGCAGCGTCGAGGACCCCGGGGGCACAGATACGCAGTATTTT. Its translation is CSVEDPGGTDTQYF.